The next 20 T cell receptor beta chains were all read from a single sample in a study of T cells in Graves' hyperthyroidism and ophthalmopathy. There were TCR beta CDR3 regions amplified from RNA transcripts. Initially, a first-round RT-PCR of the TCR CDR3 employed the HTBI primer set. TCRdb reanalysed the multiplex PCR reads using MiXCR and keeps one entry per CDR3 protein. The sample carries under 250,000 distinct CDR3 sequences, about 25% recorded once. The sequenced sample consisted of blood. These receptors were taken from a woman between 40 and 55 years old with Graves' ophthalmopathy.

The CDR3 DNA sequence: TGTGCCAGCAGTTACAGCCCGGCCGAGCAGTACTTC. This codes for CASSYSPAEQYF. The gene calls are TRBV6-2 or TRBV6-3 and TRBJ2-7; no clear D gene. From germline, CDR1 is MNHEY and CDR2 SVGEGT. The length of the CDR3 is 12 residues. V was trimmed by 2 bases and J by 6 bases, leaving 8 bases between them.

This clonotype occurred many times. The J gene is TRBJ2-1, the V gene TRBV20-1; the match to TRBD1 covers 7 bases. The CDR3 has 14 residues. Per the germline V gene, CDR1 is DFQATT and CDR2 is SNEGSKA (reference sequence). J lost 0 bases, V lost 3 bases, and 2 bases had no gene match. The CDR3 DNA is TGCAGTGCTAGCGGGACAGTCTCCTACAATGAGCAGTTCTTC. It codes for CSASGTVSYNEQFF.

Concerning this clonotype: The conserved closing phenylalanine or tryptophan is absent in this CDR3, likely reflecting a read error. The limits of the CDR3 on the DNA are not certain, so only TCRdb's listed CDR3 is given. This rearrangement joins TRBV27 to TRBJ2-7; the table assigns TRBD1, which was not confirmed against the DNA. The germline V gene has CDR1 MNHEY and CDR2 SMNVEV (reference sequence). The CDR3 extends over 15 residues, inclusive of both ends. The CDR3 reads CASSLLGTGGYEQHL.

V is TRBV2 and J is TRBJ1-5; D is possibly TRBD1 (6 bases). V lost 5 bases to trimming and J lost 3 bases, with 14 bases between them. Germline V gives CDR1 SNHLY, CDR2 FYNNEI. The CDR3 sequence is 15 residues long. CDR3 sequence: CASSTDRSSNQPQHF. The CDR3 DNA follows: TGTGCCAGCAGTACCGACAGGTCTTCCAATCAGCCCCAGCATTTT.

The chain couples TRBV4-1 to TRBJ2-3, with 11 bases lining up with TRBD2. The V gene's germline CDR1 is MGHRA and CDR2 YSYEKL. The CDR3 runs 21 residues. V lost 3 bases, J lost 3 bases, and 20 bases stayed unmatched. The CDR3 nucleotides read TGCGCCAGCAGCCACCCAAGCCGTGCAGGGCAACTAGCGGGAGCTACAGATACGCAGTATTTT. Translated, it gives CASSHPSRAGQLAGATDTQYF.

This clonotype showed up many times. The chain is built from TRBV7-3 and TRBJ2-2, with 9 bases matching TRBD2. The CDR3 is 15 amino acids. V was pared by 0 bases and J by 8 bases, with 4 bases of the junction left unmatched. Germline-derived CDR1 and CDR2 are SGHTA and FQGTGA. CDR3 nucleotides: TGTGCCAGCAGCTTAACTAGTAGCGGGAGAGGGGAGCTGTTTTTT. Protein: CASSLTSSGRGELFF.

This clonotype occurred many times. This chain uses TRBV19 with TRBJ2-7, with no clear D. CDR1 is LNHDA and CDR2 is SQIVND in the germline V gene (reference sequence). Trimming pared 1 base from V and 1 base from J, leaving 5 bases between. The CDR3 spans 13 residues. CDR3 sequence: CASSIVGSYEQYF. The CDR3 nucleotides read TGTGCCAGTAGTATAGTCGGGTCCTACGAGCAGTACTTC.

This clonotype was recorded at least ten times. CDR3 coding DNA: TGCGCCAGCAGCCAAGATTCGAGTCGGGGATACTACGAGCAGTACTTC. This gives the protein CASSQDSSRGYYEQYF. The chain employs TRBV4-1 and TRBJ2-7, with a tentative D call TRBD2 (5 bases). The CDR3 spans 16 residues. CDR1 and CDR2 from the germline V gene are MGHRA and YSYEKL. The V and J ends lost 0 bases and 3 bases respectively, with 15 bases between them.

This clonotype was seen ten or more times. The chain has TRBV12-3 or TRBV12-4 and TRBJ2-7; no clear D gene. V was clipped by 10 bases and J by 1 base, with 11 bases between them. The CDR3 consists of 12 residues. CDR3 residues: CATSTRSYEQYF. The CDR3 coding sequence is TGTGCCACTTCGACCCGTTCCTACGAGCAGTACTTC.

The table lists this clonotype with many counts. The V call is TRBV20-1, the J call TRBJ2-7, with D uncertain. Germline values: CDR1 DFQATT, CDR2 SNEGSKA (reference sequence). V was pared by 6 bases and J by 0 bases, with 12 bases between. The length of the CDR3 is 13 residues. CDR3 sequence: CSAAGPRSYEQYF. CDR3 DNA: TGCAGTGCCGCAGGTCCGCGCTCCTACGAGCAGTACTTC.

This clonotype has ten or more counts. This chain links TRBV5-5 with TRBJ1-5; possible D gene TRBD1, 6 bases. Germline V lookup: CDR1 SGHKS, CDR2 YYEKEE (reference sequence). The V gene lost 2 bases and the J gene lost 4 bases, with 10 bases spanning the gap. This CDR3 has 14 residues. The CDR3 is CASSFGQTNQPQHF. CDR3 DNA sequence: TGTGCCAGCAGCTTCGGACAGACAAATCAGCCCCAGCATTTT. Full variable domain (remainder filled in from reference TRBV5-5 and TRBJ1-5): DAGVTQSPTHLIKTRGQQVTLRCSPISGHKSVSWYQQVLGQGPQFIFQYYEKEERGRGNFPDRFSARQFPNYSSELNVNALLLGDSALYLCASSFGQTNQPQHFGDGTRLSIL.

This clonotype was found many times. This rearrangement joins TRBV5-1 to TRBJ1-2; D might be TRBD1 (5 bases). V lost 0 bases and J 7 bases, leaving 13 bases between the germline ends. The CDR3 has 14 residues. Per germline, CDR1 SGHRS and CDR2 YFSETQ. In DNA form, the CDR3 reads TGCGCCAGCAGCTTGGACTTGACAGTTGTTGGCTACACCTTC. This sequence encodes CASSLDLTVVGYTF.

In its sample, this clonotype was seen many times. The V and J genes are TRBV28 and TRBJ1-1; D is ambiguous. The V end was cut by 6 bases, the J end by 5 bases, with 13 bases between. Germline-derived CDR1 and CDR2 are MDHEN and SYDVKM. The CDR3 has 13 residues. CDR3 loop: CASRDGMWTEAFF. In DNA form, the CDR3 reads TGTGCCAGCAGGGACGGGATGTGGACTGAAGCTTTCTTT. Based on the CDR3 plus reference TRBV28 and TRBJ1-1, the full variable domain is DVKVTQSSRYLVKRTGEKVFLECVQDMDHENMFWYRQDPGLGLRLIYFSYDVKMKEKGDIPEGYSVSREKKERFSLILESASTNQTSMYLCASRDGMWTEAFFGQGTRLTVV.

The V call is TRBV12-3 or TRBV12-4, the J call TRBJ1-1; tentative D call: TRBD1 (6 bases). V dropped 3 bases and J dropped 7 bases, with 15 bases sitting between them. CDR3 length: 14 residues. The CDR3 sequence is CASSFAGGKIEAFF. The CDR3 bases are TGTGCCAGCAGTTTTGCGGGGGGCAAGATTGAAGCTTTCTTT.

This clonotype has a count of ten or more. The CDR3 is CASSNGVSEAFF. As DNA, the CDR3 is TGTGCCAGTAGTAATGGAGTTTCCGAAGCTTTCTTT. The rearrangement links TRBV19 to TRBJ1-1; D unclear. The CDR3 length is 12 residues. V was shortened by 4 bases and J by 8 bases, with 11 bases between the two germline ends. CDR1 and CDR2 (germline): LNHDA, SQIVND (reference sequence).

The V call is TRBV12-3 or TRBV12-4, the J call TRBJ1-2, with TRBD1 matching over 7 bases. The CDR3 spans 13 residues. With V trimmed by 6 bases and J by 6 bases, 7 bases remained unmatched. Here the CDR3 reads CASRKTGLDGYTF. The DNA for the CDR3 is TGTGCCAGCAGAAAGACAGGGTTGGATGGCTACACCTTC.

This clonotype was counted at least ten times. This rearrangement joins TRBV11-2 to TRBJ2-7; D is perhaps TRBD2 (5 bases). This CDR3 region has 14 residues. The V gene lost 0 bases and the J gene lost 5 bases, with 11 bases spanning the gap. Germline CDR1 reads SGHAT; CDR2 reads FQNNGV. CDR3 nucleotide sequence: TGTGCCAGCAGCTTAGACCCCGGGATCGACGAGCAGTACTTC. Its translation is CASSLDPGIDEQYF.

There are a few counts of this clonotype. This chain links TRBV3-1 with TRBJ2-7, with 9 bases that match TRBD2. V lost 5 bases to trimming and J lost 2 bases; unmatched junction nucleotides: 7. The CDR3 is made up of 15 amino acids. CDR1 LGHDT and CDR2 YNNKEL come from the germline V gene (reference sequence). This CDR3 is CASSAGLAKTYEQYF. CDR3 DNA sequence: TGTGCCAGCAGCGCGGGACTAGCCAAAACCTACGAGCAGTACTTC.

This clonotype has at least ten counts. The rearrangement links TRBV28 to TRBJ1-1; D is uncertain. This CDR3 has 13 residues. V lost 2 bases, J lost 1 base, and 5 bases lay in between. Germline V gene sequence: CDR1 MDHEN, CDR2 SYDVKM. The CDR3 sequence is CASSLIRNTEAFF. The CDR3 DNA reads as TGTGCCAGCAGTTTAATCAGGAACACTGAAGCTTTCTTT. The full variable domain, completed using reference TRBV28 and TRBJ1-1, is DVKVTQSSRYLVKRTGEKVFLECVQDMDHENMFWYRQDPGLGLRLIYFSYDVKMKEKGDIPEGYSVSREKKERFSLILESASTNQTSMYLCASSLIRNTEAFFGQGTRLTVV.

This clonotype occurred many times. CDR3 amino acids: CASSWSQDGGETQYF. CDR3 in DNA: TGTGCCAGCAGTTGGTCCCAAGACGGAGGAGAGACCCAGTACTTC. The chain joins TRBV6-5 to TRBJ2-5; a weak D match, TRBD2 (5 bases). CDR1 and CDR2 from the germline V gene are MNHEY and SVGAGI. Deletions cut 4 bases from V and 4 bases from J, with 16 bases between. This CDR3 is built from 15 residues.